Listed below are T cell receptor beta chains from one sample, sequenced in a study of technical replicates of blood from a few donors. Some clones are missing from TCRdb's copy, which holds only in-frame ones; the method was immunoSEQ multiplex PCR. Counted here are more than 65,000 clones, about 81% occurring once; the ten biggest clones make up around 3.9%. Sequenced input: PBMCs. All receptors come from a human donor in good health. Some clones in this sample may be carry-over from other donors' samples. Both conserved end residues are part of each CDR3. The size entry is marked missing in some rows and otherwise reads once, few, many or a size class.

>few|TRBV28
CASCDNTEAFF
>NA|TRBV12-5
CASGYGAGGPTGELFF
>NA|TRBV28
CASSRGGTSGQEETQYF
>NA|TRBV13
CASSFSPDTQYF
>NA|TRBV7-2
CASSSGLAGYEQYF
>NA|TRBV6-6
CASSYSGGMNTEAFF
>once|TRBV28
CASVQTGTAYGYTF
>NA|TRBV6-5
CASSPVRLYNEQFF
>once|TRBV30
CASNEARYNEQFF
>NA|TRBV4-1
CASSQGRARAGNTIYF
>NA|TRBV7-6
CASSPQGGLTYEQYF
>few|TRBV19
CASSGPLGTEAFF
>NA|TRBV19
CASILGQGGEAFF
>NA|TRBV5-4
CASSRLQGDSGEQYF
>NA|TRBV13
CASSAITGGTMNTEAFF
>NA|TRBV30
CAWSTREGDTQYF
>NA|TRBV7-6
CASGQGMNTEAFF
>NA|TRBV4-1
CASSQAQGALREQYF
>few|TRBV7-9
CASSPGTVTYNEQFF
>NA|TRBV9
CASSVFFGSYNEQFF
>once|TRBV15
CATSRSDRVEILNYGYTF
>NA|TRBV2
CASTTPEEGYGYTF